The clone carrying this TCR beta chain was observed many times. Its antigen is not identified. This CDR3 contains 16 residues. V was pared by 5 bases and J by 2 bases, with 18 bases between. CDR1 is SGHRS and CDR2 is YFSETQ in the germline V gene. The data originate from a study of blood T cells in healthy people across ages. Then a second PCR, running roughly 7 to 11 cycles, was carried out with a sample-barcoded 5' primer and a J-beta primer mix. Every sample returned 2.5 million or more CDR3-containing paired-end reads. A single record per CDR3 protein comes from TCRdb applying MiXCR to the 5' RACE reads. In the table there are about 1,600,000 distinct CDR3 sequences, roughly 45% of which are singletons. Regarding the study as a whole: Unknown donor CMV status possibly confounded expanded clonotype changes. As age increased, TCR beta diversity per million T cells fell in a roughly linear fashion.

For every donor, a draw yielded 9.5 to 10 milliliters of peripheral blood. This TCR derives from a woman younger than 35 in good health. Material for sequencing was blood. This chain links TRBV5-1 with TRBJ2-3; D gene uncertain. The DNA for the CDR3 is TGCGCCAGCAGTAATTACCAACAAGACCTCACAGATACGCAGTATTTT. Translation gives CASSNYQQDLTDTQYF.